The 7 T cell receptor beta chains below come from one sample, sequenced in a study of cytomegalovirus exposure and HLA in healthy donors. Researchers ran the PCR with 60 Vbeta and 13 Jbeta primers. Measured with immunoSEQ multiplex PCR; TCRdb has only the in-frame clones, and not every one. The repertoire consists of about 160,000 clones, with 87% occurring once and the leading ten covering over 0.8%. The sample comprised PBMCs. The receptors were sampled from a woman aged 30 to 39 in good health and CMV-seronegative.

The rearrangement uses TRBV6-5 and TRBJ1-6; the match to TRBD1 covers 10 bases. The V segment lost 6 bases and the J segment 6 bases; nucleotides outside the gene matches: 5. This CDR3 has 15 amino acids. The germline CDR1 and CDR2 sequences are MNHEY and SVGAGI. The CDR3: CASRRRDRGNSPLHF. Here the CDR3 DNA reads TGTGCCAGCAGACGCCGGGACAGGGGTAATTCACCCCTCCACTTT.

This clone was detected a few times. The chain joins TRBV4-3 to TRBJ1-6, with D tentatively TRBD1 (5 bases). CDR1 and CDR2 (germline): LGHNA, YSLEER. The CDR3 length is 15 residues. V shed 4 bases and J shed 10 bases, with 17 bases lying between them. In DNA, the CDR3 is TGCGCCAGCAGCCTAGGGGTGAAGGGAGGCTCACCCCTCCACTTT. Translated: CASSLGVKGGSPLHF.

This clone was seen once. The J gene is TRBJ2-1, the V gene TRBV27, with 12 bases aligning to TRBD2. The V segment lost 6 bases and the J segment 6 bases; nucleotides outside the gene matches: 6. The CDR3 contains 15 residues. Germline CDR1 MNHEY, CDR2 SMNVEV (reference sequence). The CDR3 DNA sequence: TGTGCCAGCAGCCGACTAGCGGGAGTCCCCAATGAGCAGTTCTTC. Protein product: CASSRLAGVPNEQFF.

The rearrangement joins TRBV10-1 to TRBJ2-2; 7 nucleotides align to TRBD1. The CDR3 has 14 amino acids. Germline CDR1 and CDR2: WNHNN and SYGVQD (reference sequence). V shed 3 bases, J shed 8 bases, and the junction held 6 bases outside the gene matches. CDR3 coding DNA: TGCGCCAGCAGTGACAGGGGGTGGAGTGGGGAGCTGTTTTTT. Its translation is CASSDRGWSGELFF.

The J gene is TRBJ2-7, the V gene TRBV5-4; a weak D match, TRBD2 (5 bases). The germline V gene has CDR1 SGHNT and CDR2 YYREEE (reference sequence). This CDR3 has 15 amino acids. Trimming left V 2 bases short and J 2 bases short, with 14 bases between. The CDR3 nucleotides are TGTGCCAGCAGCTTTGAAGCGGCGGGTCCCTACGAGCAGTACTTC. As protein: CASSFEAAGPYEQYF.

The chain has TRBV6-6 and TRBJ2-1; 14 positions agree with TRBD2. CDR1 and CDR2 from the germline V gene are MNHNY and SVGAGI (reference sequence). The V gene end was trimmed by 4 bases and the J gene end by 6 bases; junction bases not matched to a gene: 5. This CDR3 is built from 16 residues. CDR3 bases: TGTGCCAGCAGTTCAGGGACTAGCGGGAGAGGCAATGAGCAGTTCTTC. Its protein product is CASSSGTSGRGNEQFF.

The gene calls are TRBV13 and TRBJ1-1; 9 positions match TRBD1. J was trimmed by 0 bases and V by 5 bases; bases with no gene match: 4. CDR3 length: 15 residues. Looked up from germline, CDR1 is PRHDT and CDR2 is FYEKMQ (reference sequence). The CDR3 loop is CASSTTGGLNTEAFF. Here the CDR3 DNA reads TGTGCCAGCAGCACCACAGGGGGCCTGAACACTGAAGCTTTCTTT.